Below, 25 T cell receptor beta chains from the same sample are listed, as sequenced in a study of blood T cell repertoires in COVID-19. Method: immunoSEQ multiplex PCR; TCRdb's copy keeps in-frame clones and lacks some. The profile shows roughly 140,000 clones, almost 80% of them singletons. Sequencing was done on a sample of peripheral blood. These receptors came from a man aged 50 or older with active or convalescent COVID-19.

Only one count was recorded for this clone. This chain links TRBV9 with TRBJ1-5; D unclear. Germline V gene lookup returns CDR1 SGDLS and CDR2 YYNGEE. The CDR3 contains 15 residues. Trimming removed 0 bases at V and 4 bases at J, with 11 bases between. The CDR3 DNA reads TGTGCCAGCAGCGTAGGGGCCACGAGTAATCAGCCCCAGCATTTT. It specifies CASSVGATSNQPQHF.

V usage is TRBV18 and J usage is TRBJ1-4; TRBD1 is a possible D gene (6 bases). The CDR3 has 16 residues. CDR1 and CDR2 (germline): KGHSH, LQKENI. V dropped 8 bases and J dropped 10 bases, with 26 bases sitting between them. CDR3: CASQSPVAGDDGKLFF. DNA for the CDR3: TGTGCCAGCCAATCACCGGTGGCAGGGGACGATGGAAAACTGTTTTTT.

Comments on this clone: Different DNA sequences within this sample yield the same CDR3. This chain uses TRBV28 with TRBJ2-7; 8 nucleotides align to TRBD2. Germline CDR1 and CDR2: MDHEN and SYDVKM. The CDR3 contains 14 residues. J lost 2 bases, V lost 2 bases, and 2 bases had no gene match. The CDR3 nucleotides read TGTGCCAGCAGTTTAGCGGGGGGTACCTACGAGCAGTACTTC. Protein sequence: CASSLAGGTYEQYF.

The genes are TRBV11-2 and TRBJ1-1, with D maybe TRBD1 (5 bases). This CDR3 comprises 15 residues. Trimming shortened V by 0 bases and J by 2 bases, and 10 bases separated the two germline ends. Germline V gene data show CDR1 as SGHAT and CDR2 as FQNNGV. CDR3 in amino acids: CASSLEATVNTEAFF. For the CDR3, the DNA is TGTGCCAGCAGCTTAGAAGCGACAGTTAACACTGAAGCTTTCTTT.

V usage is TRBV4-1 and J usage is TRBJ2-7, with D tentatively TRBD2 (5 bases). With 1 base removed from V and 4 bases from J, the gap between germline ends came to 23 bases. CDR1 is MGHRA and CDR2 is YSYEKL in the germline V gene. The CDR3 loop spans 18 amino acids. CDR3 residues: CASSQGILGRRLGYEQYF. CDR3 in DNA: TGCGCCAGCAGCCAAGGCATATTGGGCAGGAGGCTCGGGTACGAGCAGTACTTC.

The rearrangement joins TRBV19 to TRBJ2-3, with 7 bases matching TRBD2. V was clipped by 3 bases and J by 4 bases; unmatched bases: 7. CDR3 size: 15 residues. From germline, CDR1 is LNHDA and CDR2 SQIVND (reference sequence). The CDR3 sequence is CASSMMAGVADTQYF. CDR3 DNA sequence: TGTGCCAGTAGTATGATGGCGGGGGTGGCAGATACGCAGTATTTT.

This clone appeared a single time. The CDR3 DNA reads as TGTGCCAGCAGCTCTTCGACTAGCGGGAGGTCTTACAATGAGCAGTTCTTC. It yields the protein CASSSSTSGRSYNEQFF. The chain has TRBV7-9 and TRBJ2-1; 13 bases line up with TRBD2. This CDR3 contains 17 residues. Germline V CDR1 and CDR2: SEHNR, FQNEAQ (reference sequence). The V and J ends lost 4 bases and 4 bases, in that order; junction bases with no gene match: 7.

CDR3 amino acids: CASSYHDSGRYGYTF. For the CDR3, the DNA is TGTGCCAGCAGTTACCATGACAGTGGCCGCTATGGCTACACCTTC. The chain is built from TRBV6-5 and TRBJ1-2; possible D gene TRBD1, 5 bases. The germline V gene encodes CDR1 MNHEY and CDR2 SVGAGI. This CDR3 has 15 residues. V shed 2 bases and J shed 4 bases, with 14 bases lying between them.

This chain connects TRBV5-1 to TRBJ1-2; the match to TRBD1 covers 7 bases. Germline CDR1 is SGHRS and CDR2 is YFSETQ. Trimming removed 2 bases from V and 8 bases from J; junction bases left unmatched: 9. The CDR3 extends over 14 amino acids. CDR3 nucleotides: TGCGCCAGCAGCTTCCCCGGGACAGACGGGGGCTACACCTTC. The encoded protein is CASSFPGTDGGYTF. Filled out from reference TRBV5-1 and TRBJ1-2, the complete variable domain reads KAGVTQTPRYLIKTRGQQVTLSCSPISGHRSVSWYQQTPGQGLQFLFEYFSETQRNKGNFPGRFSGRQFSNSRSEMNVSTLELGDSALYLCASSFPGTDGGYTFGSGTRLTVV.

DNA for the CDR3: TGTGCCAGCAGTCAACAGACGGCCACAGATACGCAGTATTTT. As protein: CASSQQTATDTQYF. The chain joins TRBV27 to TRBJ2-3; D unresolved. Trimming removed 5 bases from V and 2 bases from J, with 11 bases in between. This CDR3 is built from 14 residues. Germline V CDR1 and CDR2: MNHEY, SMNVEV (reference sequence).

This chain connects TRBV6-5 to TRBJ2-1, with 13 bases fitting TRBD2. Trimming cost V 2 bases and J 8 bases; bases outside gene matches: 6. The CDR3 consists of 16 residues. CDR1 and CDR2 from the germline V gene are MNHEY and SVGAGI. Written as DNA, the CDR3 is TGTGCCAGCAGTTACGACGGGACTAGCGGGATGGATGAGCAGTTCTTC. Its translation is CASSYDGTSGMDEQFF.

The V gene is TRBV6-5, the J gene TRBJ1-2; 8 nucleotides agree with TRBD1. Germline V lookup: CDR1 MNHEY, CDR2 SVGAGI. Trimming cost V 5 bases and J 5 bases; bases outside gene matches: 4. The CDR3 consists of 13 residues. Here the CDR3 DNA reads TGTGCCAGCAGTCGTAGACAGGGGTATGGCTACACCTTC. It is translated as CASSRRQGYGYTF.

J is TRBJ1-5 and V is TRBV27; no reliable D call. CDR1 and CDR2 (germline): MNHEY, SMNVEV (reference sequence). The V end lost 1 base, the J end lost 0 bases, and 16 bases lay between the germline ends. The CDR3 loop spans 18 amino acids. CDR3 in amino acids: CASSLLDPTDYSNQPQHF. In nucleotides, the CDR3 is TGTGCCAGCAGTTTATTAGACCCGACGGACTATAGCAATCAGCCCCAGCATTTT.

V gene TRBV3-1 (or the pseudogene TRBV3-2) combines with J gene TRBJ1-3; TRBD1 is a possible D gene (5 bases). Germline values: CDR1 LGHDT, CDR2 YNNKEL (reference sequence). Trimming shortened V by 0 bases and J by 4 bases, and 7 bases separated the two germline ends. The CDR3 is 14 residues long. As DNA, the CDR3 is TGTGCCAGCAGCCAAGACAGGGAAGGAAACACCATATATTTT. Protein sequence: CASSQDREGNTIYF.

The chain has TRBV6-1 and TRBJ2-2; D not resolved. Trimming pared 1 base from V and 2 bases from J, leaving 5 bases between. The CDR3 length is 14 residues. Germline V lookup: CDR1 MNHNS, CDR2 SASEGT. DNA of the CDR3: TGTGCCAGCAGTGAAGGGCCTAACACCGGGGAGCTGTTTTTT. Translation gives CASSEGPNTGELFF.

Here the CDR3 DNA reads TGTGCCAGCAGTTTAAACCGGGGGAATGGTCCTTTGGAGCAGTACTTC. Translated: CASSLNRGNGPLEQYF. V and J are TRBV27 and TRBJ2-7; tentative D call: TRBD2 (6 bases). The germline V gene has CDR1 MNHEY and CDR2 SMNVEV (reference sequence). This CDR3 comprises 16 residues. The V and J ends lost 2 bases and 7 bases respectively, with 21 bases between them.

In its sample, this clone was seen a few times. The chain carries TRBV29-1 and TRBJ2-7; 10 bases map to TRBD2. The CDR3 consists of 12 residues. V shed 6 bases and J 9 bases; nucleotides not matched to a gene: 8. Germline CDR1 is SQVTM and CDR2 is ANQGSEA. Written as DNA, the CDR3 is TGCAGCGTGCTAGCGGGAGTTGTCGGGCAGTACTTC. Protein: CSVLAGVVGQYF.

This chain uses TRBV5-4 with TRBJ1-1; 7 bases align to TRBD1. The CDR3 length is 14 residues. Germline V gene lookup returns CDR1 SGHNT and CDR2 YYREEE (reference sequence). With 4 bases clipped from V and 4 bases from J, the junction kept 7 bases outside the gene matches. The CDR3 DNA reads TGTGCCAGCAGCAGCCAGGGGGTGGGCACTGAAGCTTTCTTT. This encodes CASSSQGVGTEAFF.

The chain is built from TRBV29-1 and TRBJ2-7; 11 nucleotides line up with TRBD2. V dropped 4 bases and J dropped 3; count of bases not matched to a gene: 11. Germline assignment: CDR1 SQVTM and CDR2 ANQGSEA. This CDR3 comprises 16 residues. The CDR3 sequence is CSVVPSGLAGGYEQYF. The CDR3 DNA follows: TGCAGCGTTGTCCCCTCAGGGCTAGCGGGAGGCTACGAGCAGTACTTC.

The rearrangement links TRBV2 to TRBJ1-6; 8 bases match TRBD1. Unmatched junction bases numbered 6, after V lost 6 bases and J lost 5 bases. The CDR3 runs 15 residues. The germline V gene encodes CDR1 SNHLY and CDR2 FYNNEI. The CDR3 DNA sequence: TGTGCCAGCAGCAACAGGGGGAATAATAATTCACCCCTCCACTTT. Translation gives CASSNRGNNNSPLHF. The full variable domain, in which reference TRBV2 and TRBJ1-6 provide the parts outside the CDR3, is EPEVTQTPSHQVTQMGQEVILRCVPISNHLYFYWYRQILGQKVEFLVSFYNNEISEKSEIFDDQFSVERPDGSNFTLKIRSTKLEDSAMYFCASSNRGNNNSPLHFGNGTRLTVT.

The chain has TRBV25-1 and TRBJ2-7, with D maybe TRBD1 (7 bases). This CDR3 is built from 15 residues. Germline CDR1 and CDR2: MGHDK and SYGVNS. Trimming removed 4 bases from V and 3 bases from J, with 16 bases in between. The DNA of the CDR3 is TGTGCCAGCAGTGCCAGGGGGGCCCTAGTCTACGAGCAGTACTTC. This translates into CASSARGALVYEQYF.

This clone has a handful of counts. The chain recombines TRBV7-3 with TRBJ1-5, with D perhaps TRBD1 (5 bases). This CDR3 is 13 amino acids long. Germline-derived CDR1 and CDR2 are SGHTA and FQGTGA. Between the trimmed V and J ends, which lost 2 bases and 4 bases, there was a span of 6 bases. The CDR3 bases are TGTGCCAGCAGCTTACAGGGAAATCAGCCCCAGCATTTT. Its protein product is CASSLQGNQPQHF.

As regards this clone: The same CDR3 also results from other DNA sequences found in this sample. The V call is TRBV30, the J call TRBJ1-5; D perhaps matches TRBD1 (5 bases). CDR1 and CDR2 (germline): GTSNPN, SVGIG (reference sequence). Deletions cut 0 bases from V and 6 bases from J, with 6 bases between. This CDR3 has 12 residues. DNA of the CDR3: TGTGCCTGGAGTGTAAGGGGTCAGCCCCAGCATTTT. This sequence encodes CAWSVRGQPQHF.

The chain recombines TRBV5-1 with TRBJ2-2; the match to TRBD1 covers 9 bases. CDR3 length equals 15 residues. With V trimmed by 4 bases and J by 5 bases, 6 bases remained unmatched. CDR1 and CDR2 from the germline V gene are SGHRS and YFSETQ. CDR3 bases: TGCGCCAGCAGCAAGGGACAGGGCTCAACCGGGGAGCTGTTTTTT. It encodes CASSKGQGSTGELFF.

The gene calls are TRBV3-1 (or the pseudogene TRBV3-2) and TRBJ1-1; no firm D call. V gave up 3 bases and J gave up 3 bases, with 11 bases separating them. CDR1 and CDR2 (germline): LGHDT, YNNKEL (reference sequence). The CDR3 consists of 14 residues. Here the CDR3 DNA reads TGTGCCAGCAGCCAGGGAGCTTCCTACACTGAAGCTTTCTTT. It encodes CASSQGASYTEAFF.